The next 7 T cell receptor beta chains were all read from a single sample in a study of shared clonotypes between healthy human individuals. TCRdb's table, derived via immunoSEQ multiplex PCR, lists solely in-frame clones and lacks some. Here the sample spans roughly 550,000 clones, roughly 96% being singletons. The naive CD8 population came from CD45RO-negative cells selected for CCR7, without terminally differentiated effector memory CD45RA+ cells. Sequences were obtained from naive CD8+ T cells sorted from blood. The receptors originated from a woman younger than 45 in good health.

For this clone: Other DNA sequences from this sample encode an identical CDR3 as well. The rearrangement uses TRBV5-1 and TRBJ2-7; 11 positions match TRBD2. Germline V gene lookup returns CDR1 SGHRS and CDR2 YFSETQ. V was clipped by 4 bases and J by 4 bases; unmatched bases: 4. The CDR3 is 14 amino acids. The CDR3 bases are TGCGCCAGCAGCCCCGGGACTAGCGGTTACGAGCAGTACTTC. This gives the protein CASSPGTSGYEQYF.

The rearrangement links TRBV6-5 to TRBJ1-1; D not certain. Germline CDR1 is MNHEY and CDR2 is SVGAGI. Trimming took off 4 bases at V and 8 bases at J, with 11 bases between the two ends. CDR3 length: 12 amino acids. CDR3 nucleotides: TGTGCCAGCAGTTCCCCGGCCGCGGAAGCTTTCTTT. Protein sequence: CASSSPAAEAFF.

The V call is TRBV6-1, the J call TRBJ2-1; 8 bases line up with TRBD1. The length of the CDR3 is 15 residues. Germline-derived CDR1 and CDR2 are MNHNS and SASEGT. V shed 1 base, J shed 7 bases, and the junction held 6 bases outside the gene matches. The CDR3 loop is CASSEGTGRGNEQFF. The CDR3 DNA is TGTGCCAGCAGTGAAGGGACAGGGAGAGGGAATGAGCAGTTCTTC.

The chain carries TRBV28 and TRBJ1-2; weak D call: TRBD1 (6 bases). With 3 bases removed from V and 7 bases from J, the gap between germline ends came to 27 bases. Germline V gene lookup returns CDR1 MDHEN and CDR2 SYDVKM. This CDR3 has 18 amino acids. The CDR3 is CASSFPMPPLAGEGGYTF. The CDR3, as DNA: TGTGCCAGCAGTTTCCCGATGCCCCCTCTCGCAGGGGAAGGTGGCTACACCTTC.

This chain uses TRBV4-1 with TRBJ2-7; either TRBD1 or TRBD2 may supply D (5 bases each). Germline V gives CDR1 MGHRA, CDR2 YSYEKL. This CDR3 comprises 15 residues. V gave up 4 bases and J gave up 1 base, with 14 bases separating them. Here the CDR3 reads CASSPTGKGSYEQYF. The CDR3 nucleotides read TGCGCCAGCAGCCCCACGGGGAAGGGGTCCTACGAGCAGTACTTC.

The chain recombines TRBV7-9 with TRBJ2-3, with TRBD2 identical over 8 bases. V lost 5 bases and J lost 1; bases outside the gene matches: 2. This CDR3 region has 14 residues. The germline V gene has CDR1 SEHNR and CDR2 FQNEAQ (reference sequence). This CDR3 is CASSLGLGTDTQYF. CDR3 DNA: TGTGCCAGCAGCCTGGGACTAGGCACAGATACGCAGTATTTT.

This chain connects TRBV9 to TRBJ1-3, with D tentatively TRBD1 (6 bases). CDR3 size: 14 residues. Germline V lookup: CDR1 SGDLS, CDR2 YYNGEE. V lost 5 bases, J lost 0 bases, and 9 bases lay in between. The CDR3 DNA reads TGTGCCAGCAGTTCGGGACACTCTGGAAACACCATATATTTT. This sequence encodes CASSSGHSGNTIYF.